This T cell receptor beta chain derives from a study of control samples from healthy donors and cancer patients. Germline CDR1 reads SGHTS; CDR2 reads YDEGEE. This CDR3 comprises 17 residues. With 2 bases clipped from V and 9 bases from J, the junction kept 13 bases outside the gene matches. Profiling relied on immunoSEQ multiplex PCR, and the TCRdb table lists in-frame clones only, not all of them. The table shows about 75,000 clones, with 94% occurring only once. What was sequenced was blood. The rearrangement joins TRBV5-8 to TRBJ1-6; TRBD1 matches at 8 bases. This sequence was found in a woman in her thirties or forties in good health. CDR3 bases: TGTGCCAGCAGCTTTCCCAAAAGGACAGGGCTTGGTTCACCCCTCCACTTT. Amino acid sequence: CASSFPKRTGLGSPLHF.